These T cell receptor beta chains were read from a single sample in a study of blood T cell repertoires in COVID-19. The protocol was immunoSEQ multiplex PCR, while the TCRdb copy is restricted to in-frame clones and leaves out a portion. The table shows around 250,000 clones, with 80% to 90% occurring only once. Sequencing used peripheral blood. All receptors come from an elderly man with acute or convalescent COVID-19. Each CDR3 is given with its conserved first and last residue. Each record gives: V gene, J gene, CDR3 protein.

v_call: TRBV3-1/TRBV3-2; j_call: TRBJ1-6; cdr3_aa: CASSQDSWVSYNSPLHF
v_call: TRBV5-1; j_call: TRBJ1-5; cdr3_aa: CASSLAGRSNQPQHF
v_call: TRBV27; j_call: TRBJ1-6; cdr3_aa: CASSSSISSPLHF
v_call: TRBV5-1; j_call: TRBJ1-5; cdr3_aa: CASRSGTGFNQPQHF
v_call: TRBV19; j_call: TRBJ1-2; cdr3_aa: CASGEGREVNGYTF
v_call: TRBV2; j_call: TRBJ2-1; cdr3_aa: CASSENRGMGEQFF
v_call: TRBV28; j_call: TRBJ2-7; cdr3_aa: CASSFPGQAYEQYF
v_call: TRBV9; j_call: TRBJ2-1; cdr3_aa: CASSAQGDLYGSSYNEQFF
v_call: TRBV9; j_call: TRBJ2-7; cdr3_aa: CASSVAQGATYEQYF
v_call: TRBV2; j_call: TRBJ2-1; cdr3_aa: CASSAFRQAGPQFF
v_call: TRBV7-2; j_call: TRBJ2-7; cdr3_aa: CASSLSTAVAYEQYF
v_call: TRBV3-1/TRBV3-2; j_call: TRBJ2-1; cdr3_aa: CASSQDRGASYNEQFF
v_call: TRBV6-5; j_call: TRBJ1-1; cdr3_aa: CASSYDRGSTEAFF
v_call: TRBV7-8; j_call: TRBJ2-5; cdr3_aa: CASSQRLAGGETQYF
v_call: TRBV7-2; j_call: TRBJ1-4; cdr3_aa: CASSYFKGELFF
v_call: TRBV5-5; j_call: TRBJ1-1; cdr3_aa: CASSLVPGIEAFF
v_call: TRBV6-4; j_call: TRBJ2-1; cdr3_aa: CASSETGDEQFF
v_call: TRBV5-1; j_call: TRBJ2-7; cdr3_aa: CASSLVGGGGSEQYF
v_call: TRBV7-2; j_call: TRBJ2-7; cdr3_aa: CASSPASGSGYEQYF
v_call: TRBV28; j_call: TRBJ1-1; cdr3_aa: CASTEGNRYTEAFF
v_call: TRBV19; j_call: TRBJ1-1; cdr3_aa: CASSRRGQGAPIEAFF
v_call: TRBV6-5; j_call: TRBJ2-7; cdr3_aa: CASIPSGPVVEQYF
v_call: TRBV27; j_call: TRBJ2-7; cdr3_aa: CASSFHDRGQQYF
v_call: TRBV30; j_call: TRBJ1-4; cdr3_aa: CAWSYLAGEKLFF
v_call: TRBV3-1/TRBV3-2; j_call: TRBJ1-4; cdr3_aa: CASSSRLGGDEKLFF
v_call: TRBV7-8; j_call: TRBJ2-2; cdr3_aa: CASSFLAPGTGELFF
v_call: TRBV7-9; j_call: TRBJ2-5; cdr3_aa: CASSLVLAGGSETQYF
v_call: TRBV13; j_call: TRBJ2-7; cdr3_aa: CASSSHGQGAREQYF
v_call: TRBV6-5; j_call: TRBJ1-5; cdr3_aa: CASRTERQAGQPQHF
v_call: TRBV11-2; j_call: TRBJ1-2; cdr3_aa: CASSLDPRSGYTF
v_call: TRBV19; j_call: TRBJ2-2; cdr3_aa: CASLDRGNTGELFF
v_call: TRBV6-5; j_call: TRBJ1-2; cdr3_aa: CASDSDLANYGYTF
v_call: TRBV5-1; j_call: TRBJ1-1; cdr3_aa: CASSLEGQGFTEAFF
v_call: TRBV9; j_call: TRBJ2-3; cdr3_aa: CASSVASGGTDTQYF
v_call: TRBV2; j_call: TRBJ1-3; cdr3_aa: CASSPGRWIRTGNTIYF
v_call: TRBV6-2/TRBV6-3; j_call: TRBJ2-1; cdr3_aa: CASSQLPNEQFF
v_call: TRBV2; j_call: TRBJ2-2; cdr3_aa: CASIADRATGELFF
v_call: TRBV2; j_call: TRBJ1-1; cdr3_aa: CASTQQGSPEAFF
v_call: TRBV4-2; j_call: TRBJ2-1; cdr3_aa: CASSQEAGGPHDEQFF
v_call: TRBV5-1; j_call: TRBJ1-1; cdr3_aa: CASSQGTGANTEAFF
v_call: TRBV11-3; j_call: TRBJ1-5; cdr3_aa: CASSLSSAREGNQPQHF
v_call: TRBV7-9; j_call: TRBJ2-7; cdr3_aa: CASSFGTASSYEQYF